The entry that follows covers one T cell receptor beta chain sequence. Its antigen is not yet known. One base away there is no much larger clone; base qualities are not given. The immunoSEQ Assay, a bias-controlled multiplex PCR, was used to amplify TCRbeta CDR3 regions from genomic DNA. As for the authors' bioinformatics: The number of nucleated cells in each sample was estimated by amplification of reference gene primers within the assay. To quantify the absolute abundance of each unique TCRbeta CDR3 rearrangement, sequence reads were collapsed and filtered. Productive Simpson clonality was computed per sample as the square root of Simpson's diversity index over productive rearrangements. TCRdb holds this immuneACCESS table with in-frame rearrangements only. Some clones are missing; in checked studies, unresolved V genes explain under half, and the rest has no known cause. V and J calls plus clone size are reproduced from that table; the DNA served to infer D and trimming. This sample gives over 300,000 clones in total; 65% to 85% of them show up just once. In total, the top ten clones hold roughly 1.1% of the sample.

Collaborating institutions collected whole blood in K2EDTA tubes following their own protocols. For TCRbeta analysis, collaborators shipped samples in one of three forms: frozen whole blood, isolated PBMCs, or DNA extracted from either of those sample types. The data derive from a study of blood T cell repertoires in COVID-19 (dated by TCRdb to 2020 to 2022). Context from the whole study: Samples from collaborators originated in the United States, Italy and Spain and spanned both the acute and convalescent phases of COVID-19. The repertoires were released in a freely available public database meant as a resource for research on the immune response to SARS-CoV-2. The dataset comprised deeply sampled blood TCRbeta repertoires from subjects exposed to, actively infected with, or recovered from COVID-19. The samples were drawn from the first 160 participants of the ongoing ImmuneRACE study and from over 950 subjects provided by 6 global collaborators. The prospective study material was composed of cDNA or gDNA derived from T cells, B-cell-depleted T cells, or PBMCs. Where available, HLA class I and class II types were taken from metadata supplied by the sample provider and were not determined by assay-based typing. The sample metadata nearly always contained a de-identified subject ID, COVID-19 status, age in years and sex.

The CDR3 numbers 16 residues from cysteine through phenylalanine. Only the CDR3 DNA is retained, 48 bases long and in frame from the first base. V lost 0 bases and J lost 4 bases; the stretch between them is 13 bases long. The germline V gene (reference sequence) provides CDR1 LNHDA and CDR2 SQIVND. The paper as a whole reports these results and caveats: How much clinical and demographic metadata was included differed by source and by participant, and the metadata was provided uncurated.

The chain is encoded by TRBV19 joined to TRBJ2-1, with TRBD1 as a weak D call on 5 bases. The source material was peripheral blood. The clonotype comes from a woman between 45 and 65 years old with acute or convalescent COVID-19. The CDR3 here reads CASSIDQQGTYNEQFF. The DNA is TGTGCCAGTAGTATAGATCAGCAGGGAACATACAATGAGCAGTTCTTC. The reference TRBV19 and TRBJ2-1 proteins fill in what lies around the CDR3, so the full variable domain reads DGGITQSPKYLFRKEGQNVTLSCEQNLNHDAMYWYRQDPGQGLRLIYYSQIVNDFQKGDIAEGYSVSREKKESFPLTVTSAQKNPTAFYLCASSIDQQGTYNEQFFGPGTRLTVL.